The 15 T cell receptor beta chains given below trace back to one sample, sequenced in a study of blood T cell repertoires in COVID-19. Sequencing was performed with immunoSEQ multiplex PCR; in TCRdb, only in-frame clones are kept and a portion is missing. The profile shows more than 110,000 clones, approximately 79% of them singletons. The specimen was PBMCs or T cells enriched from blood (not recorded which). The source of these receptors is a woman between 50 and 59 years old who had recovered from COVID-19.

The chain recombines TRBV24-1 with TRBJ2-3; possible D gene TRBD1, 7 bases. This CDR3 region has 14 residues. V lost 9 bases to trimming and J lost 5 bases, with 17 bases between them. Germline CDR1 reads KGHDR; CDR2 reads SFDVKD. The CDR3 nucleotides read TGTGCCACCGAGCGCTCAGGGGGGCAAGATACGCAGTATTTT. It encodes CATERSGGQDTQYF.

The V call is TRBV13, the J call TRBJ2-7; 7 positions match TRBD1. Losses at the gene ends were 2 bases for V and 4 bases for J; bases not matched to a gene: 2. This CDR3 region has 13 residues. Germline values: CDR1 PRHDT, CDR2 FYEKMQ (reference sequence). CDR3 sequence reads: CASSLTTGYEQYF. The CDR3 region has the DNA TGTGCCAGCAGCTTAACGACAGGGTACGAGCAGTACTTC.

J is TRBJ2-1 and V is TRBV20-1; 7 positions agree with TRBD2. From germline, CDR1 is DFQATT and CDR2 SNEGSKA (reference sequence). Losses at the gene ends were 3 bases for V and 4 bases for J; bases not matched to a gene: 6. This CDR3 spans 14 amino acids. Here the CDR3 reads CSASRSGAYNEQFF. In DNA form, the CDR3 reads TGCAGTGCTAGTCGAAGCGGGGCTTACAATGAGCAGTTCTTC.

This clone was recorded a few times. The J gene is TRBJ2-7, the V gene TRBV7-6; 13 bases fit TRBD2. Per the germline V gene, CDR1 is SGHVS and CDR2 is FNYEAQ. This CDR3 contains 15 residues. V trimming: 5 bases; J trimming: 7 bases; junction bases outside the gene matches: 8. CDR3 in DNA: TGTGCCAGCAGCCCAATGACTAGCGGGGGGTGGGAGCAGTACTTC. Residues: CASSPMTSGGWEQYF.

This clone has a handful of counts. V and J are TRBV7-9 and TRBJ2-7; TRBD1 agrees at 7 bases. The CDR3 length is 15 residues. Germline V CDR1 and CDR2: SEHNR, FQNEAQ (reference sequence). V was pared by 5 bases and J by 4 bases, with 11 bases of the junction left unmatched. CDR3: CASSPRQGKGYEQYF. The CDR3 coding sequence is TGTGCCAGCAGCCCGCGACAGGGCAAGGGGTACGAGCAGTACTTC. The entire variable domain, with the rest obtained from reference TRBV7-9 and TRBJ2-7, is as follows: DTGVSQNPRHKITKRGQNVTFRCDPISEHNRLYWYRQTLGQGPEFLTYFQNEAQLEKSRLLSDRFSAERPKGSFSTLEIQRTEQGDSAMYLCASSPRQGKGYEQYFGPGTRLTVT.

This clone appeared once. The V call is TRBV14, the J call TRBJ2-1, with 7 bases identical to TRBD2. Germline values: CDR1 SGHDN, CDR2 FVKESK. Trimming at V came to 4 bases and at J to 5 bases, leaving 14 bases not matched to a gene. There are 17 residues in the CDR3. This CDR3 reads CASSPRKMASGNNEQFF. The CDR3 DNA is TGTGCCAGCAGCCCAAGAAAGATGGCTAGCGGTAACAATGAGCAGTTCTTC.

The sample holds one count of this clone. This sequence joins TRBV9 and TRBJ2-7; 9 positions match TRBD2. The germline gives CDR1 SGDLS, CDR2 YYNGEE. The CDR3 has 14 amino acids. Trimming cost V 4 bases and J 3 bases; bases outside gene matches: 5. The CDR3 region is CASSPGLAFYEQYF. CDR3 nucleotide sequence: TGTGCCAGCAGCCCGGGACTAGCCTTCTACGAGCAGTACTTC.

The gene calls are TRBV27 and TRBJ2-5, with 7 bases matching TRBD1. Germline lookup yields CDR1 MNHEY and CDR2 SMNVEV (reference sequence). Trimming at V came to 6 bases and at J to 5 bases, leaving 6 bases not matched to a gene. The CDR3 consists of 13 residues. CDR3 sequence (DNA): TGTGCCAGCAGCCGGACAGGCTGGGAGACCCAGTACTTC. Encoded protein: CASSRTGWETQYF.

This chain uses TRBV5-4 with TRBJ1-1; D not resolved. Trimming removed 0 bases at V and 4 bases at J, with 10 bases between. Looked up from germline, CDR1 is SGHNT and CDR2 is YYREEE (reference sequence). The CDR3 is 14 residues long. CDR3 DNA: TGTGCCAGCAGCTTGGGACAAGTGAGCACTGAAGCTTTCTTT. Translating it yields CASSLGQVSTEAFF.

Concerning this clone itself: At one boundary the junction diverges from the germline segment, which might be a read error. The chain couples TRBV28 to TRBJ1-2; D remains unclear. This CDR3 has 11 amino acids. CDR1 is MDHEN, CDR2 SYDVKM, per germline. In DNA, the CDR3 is TGTACCAGCACCCAATCGGGGGGCTACACCTTC. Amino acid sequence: CTSTQSGGYTF.

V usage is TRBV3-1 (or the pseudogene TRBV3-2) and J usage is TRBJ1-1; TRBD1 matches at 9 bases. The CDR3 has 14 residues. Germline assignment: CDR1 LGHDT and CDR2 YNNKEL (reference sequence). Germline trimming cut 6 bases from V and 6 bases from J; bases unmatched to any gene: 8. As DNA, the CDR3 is TGTGCCAGCAGTTGGACAGGGGTCGTTGCTGAAGCTTTCTTT. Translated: CASSWTGVVAEAFF.

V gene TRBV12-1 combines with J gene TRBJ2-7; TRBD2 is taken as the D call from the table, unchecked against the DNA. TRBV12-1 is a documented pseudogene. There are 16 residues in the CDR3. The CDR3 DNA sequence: TGTGCCAGCAGTTTCTCTGCATCCCATAGCTCCTACGAGCAGTACTTC. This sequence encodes CASSFSASHSSYEQYF.

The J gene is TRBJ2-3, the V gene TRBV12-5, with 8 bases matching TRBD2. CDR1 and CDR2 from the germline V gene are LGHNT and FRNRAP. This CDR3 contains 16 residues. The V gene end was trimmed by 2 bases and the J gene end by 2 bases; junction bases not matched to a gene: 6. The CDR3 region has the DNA TGTGCTAGTGGTTTGACACTAGCGGACAACACAGATACGCAGTATTTT. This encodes CASGLTLADNTDTQYF.

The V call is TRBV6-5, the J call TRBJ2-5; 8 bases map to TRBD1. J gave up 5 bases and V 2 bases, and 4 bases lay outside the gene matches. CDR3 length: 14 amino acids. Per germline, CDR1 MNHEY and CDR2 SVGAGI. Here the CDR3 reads CASSYAYRGETQYF. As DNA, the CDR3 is TGTGCCAGCAGTTACGCCTACAGGGGGGAGACCCAGTACTTC.

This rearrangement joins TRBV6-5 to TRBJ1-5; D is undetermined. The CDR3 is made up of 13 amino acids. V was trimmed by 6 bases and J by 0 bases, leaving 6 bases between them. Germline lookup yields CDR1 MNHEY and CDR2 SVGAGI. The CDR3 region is CASSVYSNQPQHF. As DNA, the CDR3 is TGTGCCAGCAGCGTATATAGCAATCAGCCCCAGCATTTT.